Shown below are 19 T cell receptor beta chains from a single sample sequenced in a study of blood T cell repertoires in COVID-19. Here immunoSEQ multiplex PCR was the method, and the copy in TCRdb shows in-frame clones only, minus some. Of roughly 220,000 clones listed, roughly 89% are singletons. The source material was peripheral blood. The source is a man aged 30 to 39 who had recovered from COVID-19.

The CDR3 DNA reads TGTGCCACCCAGCCTAGCGGGGGGGTGGCCGGGGAGCTGTTTTTT. It encodes CATQPSGGVAGELFF. The chain uses TRBV15 and TRBJ2-2; 12 positions match TRBD2. Germline V gene sequence: CDR1 LNHNV, CDR2 YYDKDF (reference sequence). The trim removed 8 bases at V and 6 bases at J, leaving 7 bases unmatched. The CDR3 is 15 amino acids.

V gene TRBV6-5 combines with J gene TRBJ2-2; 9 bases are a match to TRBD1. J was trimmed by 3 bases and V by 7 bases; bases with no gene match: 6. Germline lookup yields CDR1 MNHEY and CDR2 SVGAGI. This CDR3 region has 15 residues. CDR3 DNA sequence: TGTGCCAGCAATCCGGACAGGGGTTACACCGGGGAGCTGTTTTTT. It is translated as CASNPDRGYTGELFF.

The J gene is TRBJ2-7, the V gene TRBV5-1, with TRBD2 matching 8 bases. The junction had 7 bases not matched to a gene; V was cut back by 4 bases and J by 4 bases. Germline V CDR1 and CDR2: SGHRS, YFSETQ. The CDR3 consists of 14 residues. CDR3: CASSPGGTQYEQYF. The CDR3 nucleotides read TGCGCCAGCAGCCCGGGAGGGACTCAGTACGAGCAGTACTTC.

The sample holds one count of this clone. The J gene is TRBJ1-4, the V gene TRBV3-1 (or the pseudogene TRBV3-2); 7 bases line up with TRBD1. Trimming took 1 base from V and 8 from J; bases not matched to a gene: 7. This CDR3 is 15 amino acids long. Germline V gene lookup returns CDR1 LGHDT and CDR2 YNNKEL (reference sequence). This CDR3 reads CASSQVQGTGEKLFF. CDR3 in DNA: TGTGCCAGCAGCCAAGTACAGGGGACGGGGGAAAAACTGTTTTTT.

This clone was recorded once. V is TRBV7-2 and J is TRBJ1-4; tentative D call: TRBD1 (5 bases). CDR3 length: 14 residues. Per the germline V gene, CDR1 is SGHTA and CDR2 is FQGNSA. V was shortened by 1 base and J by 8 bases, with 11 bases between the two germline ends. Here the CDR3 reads CASSLGRAGEKLFF. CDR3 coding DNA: TGTGCCAGCAGCTTAGGCAGGGCGGGGGAAAAACTGTTTTTT.

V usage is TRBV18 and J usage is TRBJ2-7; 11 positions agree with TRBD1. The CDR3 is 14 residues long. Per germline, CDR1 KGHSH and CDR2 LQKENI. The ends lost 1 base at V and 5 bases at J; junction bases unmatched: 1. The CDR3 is CASSPQDRGHEQYF. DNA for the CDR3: TGTGCCAGCTCACCACAGGACAGGGGGCACGAGCAGTACTTC.

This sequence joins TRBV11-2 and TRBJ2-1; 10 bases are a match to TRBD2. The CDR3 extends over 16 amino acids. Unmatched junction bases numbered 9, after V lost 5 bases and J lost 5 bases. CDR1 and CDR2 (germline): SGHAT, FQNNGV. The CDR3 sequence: CASSILAGVGHNEQFF. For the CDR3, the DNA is TGTGCCAGCAGCATCCTAGCGGGGGTAGGCCACAATGAGCAGTTCTTC.

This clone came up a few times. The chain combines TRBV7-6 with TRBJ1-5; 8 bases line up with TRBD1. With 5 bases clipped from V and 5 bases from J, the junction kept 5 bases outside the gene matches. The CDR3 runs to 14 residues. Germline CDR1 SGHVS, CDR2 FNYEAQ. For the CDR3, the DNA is TGTGCCAGCAGCCCCAGGGGGCGAGATCAGCCCCAGCATTTT. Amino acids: CASSPRGRDQPQHF.

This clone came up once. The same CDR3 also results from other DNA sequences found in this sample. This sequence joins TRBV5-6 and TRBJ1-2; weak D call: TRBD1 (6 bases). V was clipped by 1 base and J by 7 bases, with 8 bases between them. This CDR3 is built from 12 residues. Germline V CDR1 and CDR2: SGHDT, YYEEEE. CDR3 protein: CASSLRGSGYTF. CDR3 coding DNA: TGTGCCAGCAGCTTGAGGGGGAGTGGCTACACCTTC.

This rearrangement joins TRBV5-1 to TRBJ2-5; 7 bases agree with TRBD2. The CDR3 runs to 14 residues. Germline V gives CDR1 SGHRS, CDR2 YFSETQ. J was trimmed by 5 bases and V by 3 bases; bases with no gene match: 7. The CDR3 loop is CASSSGLAAETQYF. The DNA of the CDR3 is TGCGCCAGCAGCTCCGGGCTAGCGGCGGAGACCCAGTACTTC.

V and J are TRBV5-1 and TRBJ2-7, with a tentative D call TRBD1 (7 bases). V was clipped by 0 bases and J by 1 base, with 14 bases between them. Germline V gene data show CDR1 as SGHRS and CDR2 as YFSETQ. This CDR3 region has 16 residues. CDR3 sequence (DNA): TGCGCCAGCAGCTTGGCCGTGACAGGGAGGTCCTACGAGCAGTACTTC. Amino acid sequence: CASSLAVTGRSYEQYF.

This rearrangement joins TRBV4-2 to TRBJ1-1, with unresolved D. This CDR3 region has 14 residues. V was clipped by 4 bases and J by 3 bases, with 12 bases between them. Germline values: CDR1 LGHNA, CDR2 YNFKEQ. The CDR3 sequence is CASSLREGDTEAFF. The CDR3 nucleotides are TGTGCCAGCAGCCTAAGGGAGGGAGACACTGAAGCTTTCTTT.

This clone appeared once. The CDR3 spells CASALRQGIRNTGELFF. CDR3 DNA: TGTGCCAGCGCGCTGAGGCAGGGTATAAGAAACACCGGGGAGCTGTTTTTT. This chain joins TRBV7-9 and TRBJ2-2; the D gene is possibly TRBD1 (5 bases). This CDR3 is 17 amino acids long. V was cut by 8 bases and J by 2 bases, with 21 bases left in between. Germline V gene data show CDR1 as SEHNR and CDR2 as FQNEAQ (reference sequence). Using reference TRBV7-9 and TRBJ2-2 for the parts outside the CDR3, the full variable domain is DTGVSQNPRHKITKRGQNVTFRCDPISEHNRLYWYRQTLGQGPEFLTYFQNEAQLEKSRLLSDRFSAERPKGSFSTLEIQRTEQGDSAMYLCASALRQGIRNTGELFFGEGSRLTVL.

Here the CDR3 reads CASSPASGQGYYEQYF. CDR3 bases: TGTGCCAGCAGCCCAGCATCGGGACAGGGGTACTACGAGCAGTACTTC. The chain carries TRBV4-2 and TRBJ2-7; 10 bases align to TRBD1. The junction had 9 bases not matched to a gene; V was cut back by 4 bases and J by 3 bases. This CDR3 has 16 amino acids. Germline CDR1 LGHNA, CDR2 YNFKEQ.

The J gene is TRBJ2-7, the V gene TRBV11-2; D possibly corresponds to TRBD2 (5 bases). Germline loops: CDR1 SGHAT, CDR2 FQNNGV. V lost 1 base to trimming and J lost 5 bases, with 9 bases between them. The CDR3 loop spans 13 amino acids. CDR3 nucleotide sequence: TGTGCCAGCAGCTTAGGGTCCGGGAACGAGCAGTACTTC. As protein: CASSLGSGNEQYF.

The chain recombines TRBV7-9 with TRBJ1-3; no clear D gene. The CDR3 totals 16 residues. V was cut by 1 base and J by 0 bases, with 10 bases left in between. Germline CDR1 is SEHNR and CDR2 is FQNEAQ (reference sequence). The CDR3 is CASSLVNSRSGNTIYF. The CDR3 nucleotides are TGTGCCAGCAGCTTAGTGAATAGCCGCTCTGGAAACACCATATATTTT.

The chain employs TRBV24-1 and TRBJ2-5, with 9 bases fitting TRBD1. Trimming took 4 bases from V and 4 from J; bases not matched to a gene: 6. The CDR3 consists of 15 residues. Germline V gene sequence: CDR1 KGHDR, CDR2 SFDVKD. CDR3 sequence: CATSDLTGGAETQYF. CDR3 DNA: TGTGCCACCAGTGACCTGACAGGGGGGGCAGAGACCCAGTACTTC.

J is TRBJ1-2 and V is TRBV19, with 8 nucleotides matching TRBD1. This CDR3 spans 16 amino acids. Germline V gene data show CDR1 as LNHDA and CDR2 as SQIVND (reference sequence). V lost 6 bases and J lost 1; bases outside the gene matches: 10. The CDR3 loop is CASRPMGTGHNYGYTF. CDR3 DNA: TGTGCCAGTAGACCCATGGGGACAGGCCATAACTATGGCTACACCTTC.

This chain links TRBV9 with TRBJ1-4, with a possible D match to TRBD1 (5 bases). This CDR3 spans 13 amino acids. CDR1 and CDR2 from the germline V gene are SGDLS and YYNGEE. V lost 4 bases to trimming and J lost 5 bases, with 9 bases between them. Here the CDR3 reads CASSLRQNEKLFF. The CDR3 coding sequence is TGTGCCAGCAGCCTCCGACAGAATGAAAAACTGTTTTTT.